This TCR beta chain was sequenced for a study of T cells in Graves' hyperthyroidism and ophthalmopathy. The table lists this clonotype with a few counts. TCR beta CDR3 regions were amplified from RNA transcripts. HTBI primers were employed in a first-round RT-PCR of the TCR CDR3. TCRdb ran MiXCR on the multiplex PCR reads and lists one entry per CDR3 protein. This table holds around 350,000 distinct CDR3 sequences, more than 20% found once. CDR1 SGDLS and CDR2 YYNGEE come from the germline V gene. This CDR3 spans 14 amino acids. Trimming took off 2 bases at V and 6 bases at J, with 15 bases between the two ends.

This receptor was identified in a man between 50 and 59 years old with Graves' hyperthyroidism. The material sequenced was blood. This sequence joins TRBV9 and TRBJ2-7, with D unclear. Here the CDR3 DNA reads TGTGCCAGCAGCGTCCTTGACTCCCCGGGCGAGCAGTACTTC. This sequence encodes CASSVLDSPGEQYF.